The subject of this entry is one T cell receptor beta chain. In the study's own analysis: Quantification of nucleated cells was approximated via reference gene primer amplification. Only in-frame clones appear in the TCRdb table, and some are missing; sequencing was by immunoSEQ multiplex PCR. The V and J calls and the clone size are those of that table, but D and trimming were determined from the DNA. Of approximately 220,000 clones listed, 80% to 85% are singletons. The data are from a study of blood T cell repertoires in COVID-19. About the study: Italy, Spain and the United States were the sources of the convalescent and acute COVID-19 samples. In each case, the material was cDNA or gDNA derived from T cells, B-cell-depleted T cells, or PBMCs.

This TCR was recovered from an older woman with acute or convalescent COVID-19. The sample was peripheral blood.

CDR3 in DNA: TGTGCCAGCAGCTTAGTTCTGCGGGGGGGAGAAACGCAGTATTTT. Protein product: CASSLVLRGGETQYF. The chain combines TRBV7-2 with TRBJ2-3, with 9 nucleotides matching TRBD2. This CDR3 is 15 amino acids long. Germline loops: CDR1 SGHTA, CDR2 FQGNSA. J gave up 9 bases and V 1 base, and 8 bases lay outside the gene matches.